The present T cell receptor (beta chain) was sequenced within a study of monozygotic twins with inflammatory bowel disease. Nested amplification of TCRalpha and TCRbeta cDNA involved two PCRs of roughly 17 and 9 cycles. After re-calling the 5' RACE reads, TCRdb lists one entry per CDR3 protein, DNA absent. The repertoire table contains about 160,000 distinct CDR3 sequences. Turning to this clonotype: Its antigen is as yet unknown.

Study outcomes and limitations: IBD patients exhibited fewer clonotypes shared with other individuals than healthy twins, particularly with disease activity. Repertoire similarity matched across concordant and discordant twins, perhaps owing to limited power.

The receptor comes from a human donor with ulcerative colitis or Crohn's disease, or a healthy co-twin of an affected twin (not recorded which). Sequenced material: blood.

CDR3 residues: CASSLFIRAGEVGEQYF. V usage is TRBV18 and J usage is TRBJ2-7; TCRdb selects TRBD2, and the lack of DNA leaves this call unchecked. The CDR3 sequence is 17 residues long. CDR1 is KGHSH, CDR2 LQKENI, per germline.